The 15 T cell receptor beta chains below come from one sample, sequenced in a study of T cell responses to AZD1222 COVID-19 vaccine. Sequencing used immunoSEQ multiplex PCR; TCRdb keeps in-frame clones, though not all of them. The sample consists of 150,000 to 200,000 clones, more than 85% of them appearing once. This specimen was peripheral blood, taken 28 days after the second AZD1222 dose. The receptors stem from an adult who received the AZD1222 COVID-19 vaccine.

The J gene is TRBJ1-2, the V gene TRBV2, with D unclear. The CDR3 length is 14 residues. Trimming removed 4 bases at V and 0 bases at J, with 9 bases between. Germline values: CDR1 SNHLY, CDR2 FYNNEI. The CDR3 DNA sequence: TGTGCCAGCAGTGGGAACGCAGCTAACTATGGCTACACCTTC. Its translation: CASSGNAANYGYTF.

The chain employs TRBV5-5 and TRBJ2-3; 11 positions match TRBD2. V gave up 4 bases and J gave up 2 bases; unmatched junction bases: 3. The CDR3 extends over 15 amino acids. Germline V gives CDR1 SGHKS, CDR2 YYEKEE (reference sequence). CDR3 sequence reads: CASSGTSGLTDTQYF. For the CDR3, the DNA is TGTGCCAGCAGCGGGACTAGCGGACTCACAGATACGCAGTATTTT.

The V call is TRBV27, the J call TRBJ1-2, with D possibly being TRBD1 (6 bases). The germline V gene encodes CDR1 MNHEY and CDR2 SMNVEV (reference sequence). Trimming stripped 8 bases from V and 2 bases from J, with 18 bases between. The CDR3 sequence is 15 residues long. CDR3 bases: TGTGCCAGCGGATACTACAGGGATTTAAACTATGGCTACACCTTC. Amino acid sequence: CASGYYRDLNYGYTF.

The chain uses TRBV19 and TRBJ1-5, with unresolved D. This CDR3 spans 14 amino acids. Germline V gene lookup returns CDR1 LNHDA and CDR2 SQIVND (reference sequence). The germline V and J ends were trimmed by 8 bases and 0 bases, with 11 bases remaining between them. This CDR3 reads CASGRANSNQPQHF. The CDR3 DNA reads as TGTGCCAGTGGCCGGGCCAATAGCAATCAGCCCCAGCATTTT.

J is TRBJ1-4 and V is TRBV21-1. TRBV21-1 is given as a pseudogene. The CDR3 has 16 residues. CDR3 bases: TGTGCCAGCAGCTCTCGACACGGGACTGCGAATGAAAAACTGTTTTTT. Protein: CASSSRHGTANEKLFF.

This chain links TRBV18 with TRBJ2-6; 7 nucleotides agree with TRBD1. Looked up from germline, CDR1 is KGHSH and CDR2 is LQKENI. J was trimmed by 0 bases and V by 3 bases; bases with no gene match: 8. This CDR3 region has 18 residues. CDR3 sequence (DNA): TGTGCCAGCTCACCCCTAGGGACAGCAAGCTCTGGGGCCAACGTCCTGACTTTC. It translates to CASSPLGTASSGANVLTF.

V gene TRBV19 combines with J gene TRBJ2-3; no clear D gene. CDR3 length: 11 residues. V lost 4 bases and J 4 bases, leaving 3 bases between the germline ends. Germline V lookup: CDR1 LNHDA, CDR2 SQIVND (reference sequence). The CDR3 nucleotides read TGTGCCAGTAGTACGGCAGATACGCAGTATTTT. Amino acids: CASSTADTQYF.

This clone was seen a handful of times. The rearrangement links TRBV7-9 to TRBJ2-7; D may be TRBD1 (5 bases). The CDR3 is made up of 12 amino acids. V was trimmed by 4 bases and J by 4 bases, leaving 8 bases between them. Germline CDR1 and CDR2: SEHNR and FQNEAQ (reference sequence). The CDR3 DNA reads TGTGCCAGCAGCTCTACAGGTTACGAGCAGTACTTC. This gives the protein CASSSTGYEQYF.

The rearrangement uses TRBV9 and TRBJ2-1, with 13 bases aligning to TRBD2. This CDR3 spans 15 amino acids. Losses at the gene ends were 2 bases for V and 10 bases for J; bases not matched to a gene: 6. Germline V lookup: CDR1 SGDLS, CDR2 YYNGEE. Here the CDR3 DNA reads TGTGCCAGCAGCGTCAGGTTGGGACTAGCGGGAGAGCAGTTCTTC. It codes for CASSVRLGLAGEQFF.

The chain is built from TRBV6-5 and TRBJ1-1; no definite D call. V shed 6 bases and J shed 4 bases, with 6 bases lying between them. CDR1 is MNHEY and CDR2 is SVGAGI in the germline V gene. The CDR3 consists of 11 residues. The DNA of the CDR3 is TGTGCCAGCAGGAGACCCACTGAAGCTTTCTTT. It specifies CASRRPTEAFF.

V gene TRBV10-1 combines with J gene TRBJ2-3, with unresolved D. Trimming cost V 0 bases and J 3 bases, with 10 bases left between them. This CDR3 has 15 residues. CDR1 WNHNN and CDR2 SYGVQD come from the germline V gene (reference sequence). The CDR3 DNA is TGCGCCAGCAGTGAGTCTGTGGGCAGAACAGATACGCAGTATTTT. Residues: CASSESVGRTDTQYF.

The chain combines TRBV7-2 with TRBJ2-5; perhaps TRBD1 as D (5 bases). This CDR3 region has 15 residues. Germline loops: CDR1 SGHTA, CDR2 FQGNSA. The V end lost 5 bases, the J end lost 1 base, and 14 bases lay between the germline ends. The CDR3, as DNA: TGTGCCAGCAGCCCAACTCCACAGGTCCAAGAGACCCAGTACTTC. Its protein product is CASSPTPQVQETQYF.

CDR3 protein: CASSPSVGRAGKTEAFF. The CDR3 bases are TGTGCCAGCAGCCCATCGGTAGGTAGGGCCGGAAAAACTGAAGCTTTCTTT. This chain links TRBV27 with TRBJ1-1; D remains unclear. Germline V gene sequence: CDR1 MNHEY, CDR2 SMNVEV (reference sequence). V lost 6 bases and J lost 5, with 25 bases in between. This CDR3 contains 17 residues.

V usage is TRBV5-6 and J usage is TRBJ1-1; maybe TRBD1 (5 bases). Germline V lookup: CDR1 SGHDT, CDR2 YYEEEE. V was cut by 2 bases and J by 3 bases, with 17 bases left in between. This CDR3 has 16 residues. The CDR3, as DNA: TGTGCCAGCAGCTTTTTTTTTGCGGGGCCGGACACTGAAGCTTTCTTT. Translation gives CASSFFFAGPDTEAFF.

This chain connects TRBV28 to TRBJ1-5; D perhaps matches TRBD1 (6 bases). V was trimmed by 5 bases and J by 9 bases, leaving 20 bases between them. The germline CDR1 and CDR2 sequences are MDHEN and SYDVKM. CDR3 length: 15 amino acids. The CDR3 bases are TGTGCCAGCAGTCCGGTACAGGGAGGGGGTAGGCCCCAGCATTTT. Translation gives CASSPVQGGGRPQHF.